This T cell receptor beta chain was documented in a study of blood T cells in healthy people across ages. Study-wide points: It was not known whether donors were CMV positive (a possible confounder of expanded clonotype changes). When one million T cells were used, diversity estimates were thought to be underestimates.

Alongside a J-beta primer mix, a sample-barcoded 5' primer served in a second PCR lasting about 7 to 11 cycles. Each cDNA molecule was tagged by a template-switch adaptor with 12 random nucleotides. TCRdb reanalysed the 5' RACE reads using MiXCR and keeps one entry per CDR3 protein. The sample carries roughly 560,000 distinct CDR3 sequences, approximately 25% recorded once. Germline CDR1 reads SQVTM; CDR2 reads ANQGSEA. This CDR3 has 15 amino acids. The germline V and J ends were trimmed by 2 bases and 6 bases, with 18 bases remaining between them. As regards this clonotype: Antigen specificity is unknown.

The same data also went into a second study, on T cells of mothers and their children. As reported in that work: Sample barcodes and 2-4 random nucleotides came from the second PCR's M1S primer.

Sequenced material: blood. The rearrangement uses TRBV29-1 and TRBJ2-3, with a weak D call TRBD2 (7 bases). The source of this sequence is a boy aged 5-17 years in good health. The CDR3 here is CSVELEWGGWDTQYF. CDR3 DNA sequence: TGCAGCGTTGAACTCGAGTGGGGGGGCTGGGATACGCAGTATTTT.